This is a list of T cell receptor beta chains from one sample in a study of CD8 T cells in ankylosing spondylitis. TCRdb processed the 5' RACE reads anew with MiXCR; each CDR3 protein has one entry. The sample holds around 490,000 distinct CDR3 sequences, under 5.5% seen once. Sequencing input: blood, either unsorted or a sorted T cell fraction (not recorded which). Receptor source: a male donor with ankylosing spondylitis. Each CDR3 is given with its conserved first and last residue. Fields, in order: V gene, D gene, J gene, clone size, CDR3 DNA, CDR3 protein. A D gene is named only where the DNA matches it firmly. Size is omitted from some rows. Given values are once, few, many or a class for expanded clones.

>TRBV5-6|-|TRBJ2-2|many
TGTGCCAGCAGCTCTGGAGGGGGCACCGGGGAGCTGTTTTTT
CASSSGGGTGELFF
>TRBV7-2|-|TRBJ2-7|many
TGTGCCAGCAGCCGGGAGACAGGGAGCCACGAGCAGTACTTC
CASSRETGSHEQYF
>TRBV6-2/TRBV6-3|-|TRBJ1-5|many
TGTGCCAGCAGCATCCCGGGACATCAAAGGGGCCAGCCCCAGCATTTT
CASSIPGHQRGQPQHF
>TRBV2|-|TRBJ1-2|many
TGTGCCAGCGACAGAACTGCTTACTATGGCTACACCTTC
CASDRTAYYGYTF
>TRBV7-2|-|TRBJ1-6|-
TGTGCCAGCAGCCCACCGGGACATAGGGGAGTAGCCCTCCACTTT
CASSPPGHRGVALHF
>TRBV20-1|-|TRBJ2-3|many
TGCAGTGCTAGGACCATTCCTACTAGCACAGATACGCAGTATTTT
CSARTIPTSTDTQYF
>TRBV12-3/TRBV12-4|-|TRBJ1-5|many
TGTGCCAGCAGTCCAGGACGTACCGATCAGCCCCAGCATTTT
CASSPGRTDQPQHF
>TRBV4-2|TRBD2|TRBJ2-1|many
TGTGCCAGCAGCCAGCGACCGGGACTAGCGGGAGTAGATGAGCAGTTCTTC
CASSQRPGLAGVDEQFF
>TRBV4-2|-|TRBJ2-2|many
TGTGCCAGCAGCCATGATAGGCACACCGGGGAGCTGTTTTTT
CASSHDRHTGELFF
>TRBV6-4|TRBD2|TRBJ2-1|many
TGTGCCAGCAGTCTCGGGACTAGCGGGAGGGCCGTTCCGTTCTTC
CASSLGTSGRAVPFF
>TRBV4-2|TRBD2|TRBJ2-3|many
TGTGCCAGCGTCCTCTCACTAGCGTCGAGCACAGATACGCAGTATTTT
CASVLSLASSTDTQYF
>TRBV7-2|-|TRBJ1-1|few
TGTGCCAGCAGCCGCCATCTAAACACTGAAGCTTTCTTT
CASSRHLNTEAFF
>TRBV5-8|-|TRBJ1-1|many
TGTGCCAGCAGCTTGATCTTGGGCAGGCGAGGTGAGACTGAAGCTTTCTTT
CASSLILGRRGETEAFF
>TRBV20-1|-|TRBJ2-7|many
TGCAGTGCTGCTAAAGGGGACTACGAGCAGTACTTC
CSAAKGDYEQYF
>TRBV29-1|TRBD1|TRBJ2-5|many
TGCAGCGTGACAGGGGTGGAGGAGACCCAGTACTTC
CSVTGVEETQYF
>TRBV20-1|TRBD2|TRBJ2-3|many
TGCAGTGCCTCAAGCGGGAGGGCCTCAGATACGCAGTATTTT
CSASSGRASDTQYF
>TRBV29-1|TRBD2|TRBJ2-1|-
TGCAGCGGGGAAGGACTAGCGAGCACCTACAATGAGCAGTTCTTC
CSGEGLASTYNEQFF